This TCR beta chain stems from a study of CD8+ T cells in alopecia areata. The treatment was: oral pan-JAK inhibitor, 5-10 mg twice daily. The germline CDR1 and CDR2 sequences are KGHSH and LQKENI. The CDR3 has 16 amino acids. The V gene lost 4 bases and the J gene lost 0 bases, with 16 bases spanning the gap. cDNA reverse transcribed from extracted RNA served as the sequencing template. Method: immunoSEQ multiplex PCR; TCRdb's copy keeps in-frame clones and lacks some. The sample records approximately 200,000 clones, around two fifths being singletons. The rearrangement joins TRBV18 to TRBJ2-7; maybe TRBD2 (6 bases). The receptor was isolated from a human donor with alopecia areata. The source material was CD4+ T cells sorted from blood, sampled at roughly week 36, from a patient treated with tofacitinib. The CDR3 region is CASSRLPGASSYEQYF. In nucleotides, the CDR3 is TGTGCCAGCTCACGCCTCCCGGGAGCCAGCTCCTACGAGCAGTACTTC. The full variable domain, rest sourced from reference TRBV18 and TRBJ2-7, is NAGVMQNPRHLVRRRGQEARLRCSPMKGHSHVYWYRQLPEEGLKFMVYLQKENIIDESGMPKERFSAEFPKEGPSILRIQQVVRGDSAAYFCASSRLPGASSYEQYFGPGTRLTVT.